These 6 T cell receptor beta chains were sequenced from one sample in a study of blood T cells in healthy people across ages. Together with a sample-barcoded 5' primer, a J-beta primer mix was included in a second PCR lasting roughly 6 to 12 cycles. MiXCR, applied by TCRdb to the 5' RACE reads, yields one record per CDR3 protein. The data show around 1,800,000 distinct CDR3 sequences, with 35% to 50% seen just once and more than 20% held by the top ten. The sequenced sample was blood. These receptors were taken from a human donor in good health.

This clonotype was detected only a few times. V usage is TRBV4-1 and J usage is TRBJ2-1; 11 nucleotides match TRBD2. The CDR3 covers 16 residues. Germline CDR1 is MGHRA and CDR2 is YSYEKL. The ends lost 0 bases at V and 6 bases at J; junction bases unmatched: 4. CDR3 coding DNA: TGCGCCAGCAGCCAAGAAACTAGCGGGGGAATCAATGAGCAGTTCTTC. This gives the protein CASSQETSGGINEQFF.

A few counts support this clonotype. CDR3 sequence reads: CASSFFPPAPGPSKYF. The CDR3 coding sequence is TGTGCCAGCAGTTTTTTTCCGCCCGCCCCAGGGCCATCTAAGTATTTT. This chain connects TRBV12-3 or TRBV12-4 to TRBJ2-3, with D possibly TRBD1 on 5 matching bases. The germline V and J ends were trimmed by 3 bases and 13 bases, with 26 bases remaining between them. The CDR3 contains 16 residues.

This clonotype was observed many times. Compared with germline, one end of the junction differs, possibly owing to a read error. J is TRBJ1-5 and V is TRBV5-1; D call uncertain. Germline CDR1 is SGHRS and CDR2 is YFSETQ. This CDR3 has 13 amino acids. CDR3: CASSLDGNQPQHF. The CDR3 bases are TGTGCCAGCAGCTTAGACGGCAATCAGCCCCAGCATTTT.

This chain links TRBV18 with TRBJ2-7; D gene unclear. The V gene's germline CDR1 is KGHSH and CDR2 LQKENI. This CDR3 spans 14 amino acids. Trimming removed 0 bases at V and 3 bases at J, with 9 bases between. CDR3 DNA: TGTGCCAGCTCACCACCAACTCCATTCTACGAGCAGTACTTC. It yields the protein CASSPPTPFYEQYF.

This clonotype appeared many times. The gene calls are TRBV6-5 and TRBJ2-7; possible D gene TRBD2, 6 bases. There are 15 residues in the CDR3. Between the trimmed V and J ends, which lost 6 bases and 1 base, there was a span of 16 bases. Per the germline V gene, CDR1 is MNHEY and CDR2 is SVGAGI. The CDR3 loop is CASSLGRFFSYEQYF. The CDR3 DNA follows: TGTGCCAGCAGCCTAGGGAGGTTCTTTTCCTACGAGCAGTACTTC.

This chain links TRBV7-2 with TRBJ2-7, with D possibly being TRBD2 (5 bases). The germline V and J ends were trimmed by 5 bases and 0 bases, with 14 bases remaining between them. Germline V gives CDR1 SGHTA, CDR2 FQGNSA. The length of the CDR3 is 15 residues. The CDR3 DNA reads as TGTGCCAGCAGCCCTACCCGGGGAATCTCCTACGAGCAGTACTTC. Its translation: CASSPTRGISYEQYF.